Listed below are T cell receptor beta chains from one sample, sequenced in a study of beta chain features in type 1 diabetes. Profiled with immunoSEQ multiplex PCR; TCRdb holds only in-frame clones, not every one. The table has over 150,000 clones, about 8.3% seen once; the top ten hold over 0.45%. Sequencing was done on a sample of central memory CD4+ T cells from blood. These receptors were collected from a woman in her late teens or twenties with type 1 diabetes. CDR3s include the opening cysteine and the closing phenylalanine or tryptophan. The D gene is left open where the match is weak. Size tells how often a clone was seen (once, few, many) or the class of an expanded clone, and some rows leave it out.

>few|NA|TRBV11-2|TRBJ2-6
CASTLGPLSGANVLTF
TGTGCCAGCACCTTAGGGCCTCTCTCTGGGGCCAACGTCCTGACTTTC
>NA|NA|TRBV15|TRBJ1-2
CATSRDPGLRDIHGYTF
TGTGCCACCAGCAGAGATCCCGGCCTCCGGGACATCCATGGCTACACCTTC
>NA|NA|TRBV7-8|TRBJ1-5
CASSLVADNQPQHF
TGTGCCAGCAGCTTAGTGGCCGATAATCAGCCCCAGCATTTT
>NA|TRBD1|TRBV6-5|TRBJ1-2
CASRYYDRAYGYTF
TGTGCCAGCAGATATTATGACAGGGCCTATGGCTACACCTTC
>NA|TRBD1|TRBV27|TRBJ2-7
CASNLFGTGGIHEQYF
TGTGCCAGCAATCTTTTTGGGACAGGGGGCATCCACGAGCAGTACTTC
>few|NA|TRBV2|TRBJ2-1
CARGRAGVNEQFF
TGTGCCAGGGGTCGGGCAGGGGTAAATGAGCAGTTCTTC
>few|TRBD1|TRBV28|TRBJ1-5
CASGTGDQPQHF
TGTGCCAGCGGGACAGGGGATCAGCCCCAGCATTTT
>NA|NA|TRBV4-1|TRBJ1-5
CASSAPTGETYSNQPQHF
TGCGCCAGCAGCGCCCCGACGGGGGAAACCTATAGCAATCAGCCCCAGCATTTT
>NA|TRBD2|TRBV7-9|TRBJ2-3
CASSLLTSGKSTDTQYF
TGTGCCAGCAGCTTACTTACTAGCGGGAAGAGCACAGATACGCAGTATTTT
>NA|TRBD2|TRBV29-1|TRBJ2-3
CSVAGLAGGTTDTQYF
TGCAGCGTGGCGGGACTAGCGGGAGGGACCACAGATACGCAGTATTTT
>NA|TRBD2|TRBV11-2|TRBJ2-7
CASSLSSGSRYEQYF
TGTGCCAGCAGCTTAAGTAGCGGGTCGAGGTACGAGCAGTACTTC
>few|NA|TRBV5-6|TRBJ1-1
CASSLIGSKAFF
TGTGCCAGCAGCTTGATCGGTTCAAAGGCTTTCTTT
>few|TRBD1|TRBV19|TRBJ1-1
CATSTGKWTEAFF
TGTGCCACCTCGACAGGGAAATGGACTGAAGCTTTCTTT
>few|TRBD1|TRBV9|TRBJ1-6
CASSVNRGSPLHF
TGTGCCAGCAGCGTGAACAGGGGTTCACCCCTCCACTTT
>NA|TRBD1|TRBV4-1|TRBJ1-2
CASSLTQTGTVLKGYTF
TGCGCCAGCAGCCTAACTCAGACCGGGACAGTCTTGAAAGGCTACACCTTC
>few|TRBD1|TRBV4-3|TRBJ2-1
CASSQATGGLGNEQFF
TGCGCCAGCAGCCAAGCGACAGGGGGTTTGGGCAATGAGCAGTTCTTC
>NA|TRBD1|TRBV7-2|TRBJ1-2
CASSIHTGGGYGYTF
TGTGCCAGCAGCATACATACAGGGGGCGGGTATGGCTACACCTTC
>NA|NA|TRBV5-1|TRBJ1-5
CASSLEAGNQPQHF
TGCGCCAGCAGCTTGGAGGCAGGGAATCAGCCCCAGCATTTT
>NA|NA|TRBV30|TRBJ1-1
CAWTDPRGGLGTEAFF
TGTGCCTGGACCGACCCCCGTGGGGGGTTGGGCACTGAAGCTTTCTTT
>NA|NA|TRBV29-1|TRBJ1-4
CSVEADRGGEKLFF
TGCAGCGTTGAAGCGGACCGGGGGGGTGAAAAACTGTTTTTT
>NA|TRBD1|TRBV7-9|TRBJ1-4
CASSHGTGGKQEKLFF
TGTGCCAGCAGCCACGGGACAGGGGGCAAACAGGAAAAACTGTTTTTT
>few|TRBD2|TRBV2|TRBJ2-2
CATLAGFNTGELFF
TGTGCCACCTTAGCGGGGTTTAACACCGGGGAGCTGTTTTTT
>few|TRBD1|TRBV7-2|TRBJ2-3
CASSRDRVGTDTQYF
TGTGCCAGCAGCCGTGACAGGGTGGGCACAGATACGCAGTATTTT
>few|NA|TRBV11-2|TRBJ2-1
CASSSNERNEQFF
TGTGCCAGCAGTTCTAATGAGAGGAATGAGCAGTTCTTC
>NA|NA|TRBV5-1|TRBJ2-5
CASSPEHRDSKETQYF
TGCGCCAGCAGCCCGGAACATCGTGACTCCAAAGAGACCCAGTACTTC
>NA|TRBD2|TRBV11-2|TRBJ2-1
CASLGPAGGNNEQFF
TGTGCCAGCCTTGGCCCAGCGGGAGGGAACAATGAGCAGTTCTTC
>NA|TRBD2|TRBV11-2|TRBJ2-1
CASSKRGGNNEQFF
TGTGCCAGCAGCAAGCGGGGGGGAAACAATGAGCAGTTCTTC
>NA|TRBD2|TRBV11-2|TRBJ2-3
CASSLGGGNTQYF
TGTGCCAGCAGCTTAGGGGGGGGGAATACGCAGTATTTT
>NA|TRBD2|TRBV7-2|TRBJ2-5
CASSVGLAAETQYF
TGTGCCAGCAGCGTGGGACTAGCGGCAGAGACCCAGTACTTC
>few|NA|TRBV4-3|TRBJ2-6
CASSQSQGANVLTF
TGCGCCAGCAGCCAGTCACAGGGGGCCAACGTCCTGACTTTC
>NA|NA|TRBV11-2|TRBJ2-7
CASSLGWTSSYEQYF
TGTGCCAGCAGCTTAGGGTGGACAAGCTCCTACGAGCAGTACTTC
>few|TRBD2|TRBV2|TRBJ2-1
CATLETLGLAGEDEQFF
TGTGCCACTCTGGAAACGCTGGGACTAGCGGGAGAAGACGAGCAGTTCTTC
>few|TRBD2|TRBV30|TRBJ2-1
CAWSRGLAGVHEQFF
TGTGCCTGGAGCCGGGGACTAGCGGGTGTCCATGAGCAGTTCTTC
>few|NA|TRBV25-1|TRBJ1-2
CASSESGHDYGYTF
TGTGCCAGCAGTGAATCGGGACACGACTATGGCTACACCTTC
>NA|NA|TRBV7-2|TRBJ2-3
CASSLDRSTDTQYF
TGTGCCAGCAGTTTAGACAGGAGCACAGATACGCAGTATTTT
>few|TRBD1|TRBV6-5|TRBJ1-1
CASSDRGLNTEAFF
TGTGCCAGCAGCGACAGGGGCCTGAACACTGAAGCTTTCTTT
>NA|NA|TRBV30|TRBJ2-5
CAWKGREETQYF
TGTGCCTGGAAAGGCAGGGAAGAGACCCAGTACTTC
>NA|NA|TRBV18|TRBJ2-6
CASSPGGASGANVLTF
TGTGCCAGCTCACCAGGCGGGGCCTCTGGGGCCAACGTCCTGACTTTC
>NA|TRBD1|TRBV7-2|TRBJ2-5
CASSPSYRGTETQYF
TGTGCCAGCAGCCCCTCCTACAGGGGGACAGAGACCCAGTACTTC